This entry lists 16 T cell receptor beta chains sequenced from one sample in a study of cytomegalovirus exposure and HLA in healthy donors. In the PCR, 60 Vbeta and 13 Jbeta primers were used. Repertoires were generated with immunoSEQ multiplex PCR, while TCRdb's copy carries only in-frame clones and drops some. This table holds fewer than 85,000 clones, under 80% found once. The sequencing sample was made of PBMCs. Receptors were obtained from a man aged 55 to 70 in good health and CMV-seropositive.

A few counts support this clone. The chain is built from TRBV19 and TRBJ2-1; D remains ambiguous. The CDR3 is made up of 16 amino acids. Trimming removed 9 bases from V and 3 bases from J, with 21 bases in between. CDR1 is LNHDA, CDR2 SQIVND, per germline (reference sequence). The CDR3 DNA sequence: TGTGCCAGCCAAAGTACTCGATCCCCCGGCTACAATGAGCAGTTCTTC. Its translation: CASQSTRSPGYNEQFF.

The chain carries TRBV10-1 and TRBJ2-3; D perhaps matches TRBD1 (6 bases). CDR1 is WNHNN and CDR2 is SYGVQD in the germline V gene (reference sequence). This CDR3 contains 17 residues. V lost 0 bases, J lost 8 bases, and 21 bases lay in between. The CDR3 DNA sequence: TGCGCCAGCAGTGAGTCGACAGGAGCCGCACTGAGGGGTACGCAGTATTTT. Protein sequence: CASSESTGAALRGTQYF.

The chain combines TRBV19 with TRBJ2-1; TRBD2 matches at 9 bases. J gave up 9 bases and V 1 base, and 7 bases lay outside the gene matches. The CDR3 has 15 residues. Germline loops: CDR1 LNHDA, CDR2 SQIVND (reference sequence). This CDR3 is CASSIVSGGSTEQFF. For the CDR3, the DNA is TGTGCCAGTAGTATAGTAAGCGGGGGGTCTACTGAGCAGTTCTTC.

V gene TRBV4-2 combines with J gene TRBJ2-5; 8 bases are a match to TRBD2. With 3 bases clipped from V and 1 base from J, the junction kept 4 bases outside the gene matches. In germline, CDR1 is LGHNA, CDR2 YNFKEQ. The CDR3 length is 15 residues. For the CDR3, the DNA is TGTGCCAGCAGCCAGGCGGGGGGTATCCAAGAGACCCAGTACTTC. It translates to CASSQAGGIQETQYF.

The V and J genes are TRBV5-6 and TRBJ2-3, with D possibly matching TRBD1 (6 bases). Looked up from germline, CDR1 is SGHDT and CDR2 is YYEEEE. The length of the CDR3 is 15 residues. V dropped 6 bases and J dropped 2 bases, with 16 bases sitting between them. The CDR3 loop is CASIHEGTTTDTQYF. CDR3 nucleotide sequence: TGTGCCAGCATCCACGAGGGGACAACCACAGATACGCAGTATTTT.

This clone has a handful of counts. The genes are TRBV6-1 and TRBJ2-5, with 7 positions matching TRBD2. Germline assignment: CDR1 MNHNS and CDR2 SASEGT. This CDR3 region has 14 residues. With 1 base clipped from V and 1 base from J, the junction kept 0 bases outside the gene matches. CDR3 in DNA: TGTGCCAGCAGTGAAGGCGGGGGCCAAGAGACCCAGTACTTC. As protein: CASSEGGGQETQYF.

This chain uses TRBV28 with TRBJ1-4; 9 positions agree with TRBD1. The CDR3 covers 15 residues. CDR1 is MDHEN, CDR2 SYDVKM, per germline. The V segment lost 5 bases and the J segment 3 bases; nucleotides outside the gene matches: 4. The CDR3 DNA sequence: TGTGCCAGCAGTCAACGACAGGGGGCTAATGAAAAACTGTTTTTT. Its translation: CASSQRQGANEKLFF.

The chain joins TRBV28 to TRBJ2-2, with 9 bases identical to TRBD1. Germline V gene data show CDR1 as MDHEN and CDR2 as SYDVKM. Losses at the gene ends were 6 bases for V and 6 bases for J; bases not matched to a gene: 11. The CDR3 has 16 amino acids. The CDR3 sequence is CASRPGTGFVSGELFF. CDR3 sequence (DNA): TGTGCCAGCAGGCCCGGGACAGGGTTCGTGTCCGGGGAGCTGTTTTTT.

In this sample, this clone turned up a few times. The CDR3 nucleotides read TGTGCCAGCAGCATAGACAGCTACGAGCAGTACTTC. Residues: CASSIDSYEQYF. This chain joins TRBV5-5 and TRBJ2-7; possible D gene TRBD1, 5 bases. The germline gives CDR1 SGHKS, CDR2 YYEKEE (reference sequence). V was trimmed by 4 bases and J by 3 bases, leaving 8 bases between them. The CDR3 has 12 residues.

The chain links TRBV7-9 to TRBJ1-1, with no clear D. Between the trimmed V and J ends, which lost 3 bases and 3 bases, there was a span of 2 bases. Germline CDR1 and CDR2: SEHNR and FQNEAQ (reference sequence). The CDR3 is 11 residues long. DNA for the CDR3: TGTGCCAGCAGCTTCTACACTGAAGCTTTCTTT. Encoded protein: CASSFYTEAFF.

V usage is TRBV18 and J usage is TRBJ2-2; 7 nucleotides align to TRBD2. The CDR3 consists of 15 residues. Germline V gene sequence: CDR1 KGHSH, CDR2 LQKENI. V was clipped by 5 bases and J by 7 bases; unmatched bases: 10. The CDR3 region is CASSSLAEGIGELFF. In nucleotides, the CDR3 is TGTGCCAGCTCATCCCTAGCGGAGGGGATCGGGGAGCTGTTTTTT.

This chain links TRBV6-6 with TRBJ2-7; D is perhaps TRBD2 (5 bases). The germline CDR1 and CDR2 sequences are MNHNY and SVGAGI (reference sequence). V lost 8 bases and J 2 bases, leaving 10 bases between the germline ends. The CDR3 length is 12 residues. In nucleotides, the CDR3 is TGTGCCAGCGCCGGCGGGCCCTACGAGCAGTACTTC. Amino acids: CASAGGPYEQYF.

The chain joins TRBV30 to TRBJ1-1, with 7 bases that match TRBD1. The CDR3 extends over 13 amino acids. CDR1 and CDR2 (germline): GTSNPN, SVGIG (reference sequence). Unmatched junction bases numbered 3, after V lost 5 bases and J lost 0 bases. In nucleotides, the CDR3 is TGTGCCTGGGTGACAGGGTTGAACACTGAAGCTTTCTTT. Protein: CAWVTGLNTEAFF.

The rearrangement uses TRBV7-8 and TRBJ2-2; TRBD1 agrees at 7 bases. Germline V gene lookup returns CDR1 SGHVS and CDR2 FQNEAQ. CDR3 length: 18 amino acids. After removal of 2 bases from V and 2 bases from J, the junction contained 11 bases not matched to a gene. The DNA for the CDR3 is TGTGCCAGCAGCTTAAGACAGGGTGGCTTAAGAAACACCGGGGAGCTGTTTTTT. Translation: CASSLRQGGLRNTGELFF.

This clone occurred a few times. This rearrangement joins TRBV5-1 to TRBJ1-2, with D possibly being TRBD1 (5 bases). The CDR3 has 15 amino acids. V lost 2 bases, J lost 8 bases, and 19 bases lay in between. Germline-derived CDR1 and CDR2 are SGHRS and YFSETQ. The CDR3 reads CASSFGGGSLSGYTF. CDR3 bases: TGCGCCAGCAGCTTTGGGGGGGGTAGTCTTAGCGGCTACACCTTC.

The V call is TRBV6-6, the J call TRBJ2-7; 8 nucleotides line up with TRBD1. The germline CDR1 and CDR2 sequences are MNHNY and SVGAGI (reference sequence). Germline trimming cut 5 bases from V and 3 bases from J; bases unmatched to any gene: 6. The CDR3 covers 14 residues. The CDR3 nucleotides read TGTGCCAGCAGTCCTCAGGGGGCTTTCTACGAGCAGTACTTC. Its translation: CASSPQGAFYEQYF.